The T cell receptor beta chain under discussion was sequenced for a study of blood T cell repertoires in COVID-19. Whole-study context: T cells, B-cell-depleted T cells, or PBMCs provided the cDNA or gDNA that served as material.

In the study's own analysis: Reference gene primer amplification yielded estimated nucleated cell counts. This table comes from immunoSEQ multiplex PCR, and its TCRdb copy is limited to in-frame clones, with some not included. That table is the source of V, J and clone size, and D and trimming were worked out from the DNA. Of around 78,000 clones in the sample, around four fifths were seen once. Trimming left V 4 bases short and J 10 bases short, with 14 bases between. CDR3 length equals 12 residues. J is TRBJ2-7 and V is TRBV12-3 or TRBV12-4; tentative D call: TRBD1 (6 bases). The specimen was peripheral blood. The receptor was isolated from a human donor in a cohort sampled during active COVID-19. The CDR3 sequence: CASSSDPQGQYF. The CDR3 DNA is TGTGCCAGCAGTTCCGACCCACAGGGTCAGTACTTC.